The T cell receptor beta chain described here comes from a study of blood T cell repertoires in COVID-19 (dated by TCRdb to between 2020 and 2021). In terms of the full investigation: Samples covering the acute and convalescent phases of COVID-19 were provided by collaborators in the United States, Italy and Spain. The prospective study material was composed of cDNA or gDNA derived from T cells, B-cell-depleted T cells, or PBMCs. Deeply sampled blood TCRbeta repertoires from subjects exposed to, actively infected with, or recovered from COVID-19 were included in the dataset. A freely available public database, intended as a resource for researchers studying the immune response to SARS-CoV-2, is where the repertoires were released. The samples were drawn from the first 160 participants of the ongoing ImmuneRACE study and from under 1,500 subjects provided by 6 global collaborators. A de-identified subject ID, COVID-19 status, age in years and sex were almost always included in the sample metadata. Where available, HLA class I and class II types were taken from metadata supplied by the sample provider and were not determined by assay-based typing.

Including the terminal cysteine and phenylalanine, the CDR3 comprises 15 residues. The kept DNA is CDR3 alone, 45 bases in frame from the first base. V and J are trimmed by 4 bases and 2 bases, and the gene matches miss 8 bases of the junction. The germline V gene supplies CDR1 SGHDT and CDR2 YYEEEE. Whole blood was collected in K2EDTA tubes by collaborating institutions according to the institutions' own protocols. For TCRbeta analysis, collaborators shipped samples as frozen whole blood, isolated PBMCs, or DNA extracted from either of those sample types. TCRbeta CDR3 regions were amplified from genomic DNA by means of the immunoSEQ Assay, a bias-controlled multiplex PCR. The authors processed their data as follows. The number of nucleated cells in each sample was estimated from the amplification of reference gene primers within the assay. To quantify the absolute abundance of each unique TCRbeta CDR3 rearrangement, sequence reads were collapsed and filtered. Productive Simpson clonality was computed per sample as the square root of Simpson's diversity index over productive rearrangements. This is the immuneACCESS table as TCRdb keeps it, with only in-frame sequences that have V and J called. A part of the clones is gone; compared with another copy, unresolved V genes explain less than half, and the rest is unexplained. V and J calls and clone size are copied from that table; D and trimming were computed from the DNA. This sample gives about 75,000 clones in total; 88% of them show up just once. The top ten clonotypes cover under 25% of the sample.

To note about this clone: This clone's antigen is unknown. Base-call qualities are not available, and no considerably larger clone is one nucleotide away.

The study at large found these results: The quantity of clinical and demographic metadata differed by source and by participant and was supplied without curation.

Sample: peripheral blood. The chain was built from TRBV5-6 and TRBJ2-7; the central 8 bases match TRBD1. The source is a human donor in a cohort sampled during active COVID-19. The DNA sequence reads TGTGCCAGCAGCCTTTTTCCGGGACAGGCCTACGAGCAGTACTTC. It translates to CASSLFPGQAYEQYF.